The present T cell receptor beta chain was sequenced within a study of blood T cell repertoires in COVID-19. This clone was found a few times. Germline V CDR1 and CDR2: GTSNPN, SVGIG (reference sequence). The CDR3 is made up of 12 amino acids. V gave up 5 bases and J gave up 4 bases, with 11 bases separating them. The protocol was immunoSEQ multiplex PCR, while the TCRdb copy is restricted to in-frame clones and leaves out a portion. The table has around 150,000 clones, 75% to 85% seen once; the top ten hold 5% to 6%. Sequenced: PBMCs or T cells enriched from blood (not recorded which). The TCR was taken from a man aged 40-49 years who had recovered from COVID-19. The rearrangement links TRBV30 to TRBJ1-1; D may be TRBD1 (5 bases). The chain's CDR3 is CAWGSGFTEAFF. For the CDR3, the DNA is TGTGCCTGGGGCTCAGGGTTCACTGAAGCTTTCTTT.